This T cell receptor beta chain is from a study of T cell responses to AZD1222 COVID-19 vaccine. Overall study results and limits: Dominant CD4 TCR responses targeted spike regions 160-218 and 743-854. Two AZD1222 doses significantly raised spike-specific TCR breadth and depth over controls.

This CDR3 comprises 15 residues. V was cut by 6 bases and J by 1 base, with 15 bases left in between. Per germline, CDR1 SEHNR and CDR2 FQNEAQ (reference sequence). As for this clone: The antigen remains unidentified.

The protocol was immunoSEQ multiplex PCR, while the TCRdb copy is restricted to in-frame clones and leaves out a portion. The sample yields 140,000 to 150,000 clones, over 85% seen once. The sequence derives from an adult in good health. The genes are TRBV7-9 and TRBJ1-1; the D is unclear. The starting material was peripheral blood, obtained on day 0 of AZD1222 vaccination. CDR3 DNA: TGTGCCAGCAGACCGAGACCCTTCCAGAACACTGAAGCTTTCTTT. It translates to CASRPRPFQNTEAFF.